This TCR beta chain stems from a study of CD8 T cells in Susac syndrome. The RNA input was 0.5 to 1 ug, and it was reverse transcribed with random hexamers. Amplification of TCR beta CDR3 across 54 Vbeta and 13 Jbeta was performed with immunoSEQ multiplex PCR. TCRdb fed the immunoSEQ multiplex PCR reads into MiXCR, producing one record per CDR3 protein. The sample lists 150,000 to 200,000 distinct CDR3 sequences, 94% occurring once. Sequencing of TCR beta was performed on blood CD8+ T cells and on blood CD4+ T cells. The CD8+ and CD4+ T cells were negatively isolated, with the TEMRA cells enriched by FACS. Germline assignment: CDR1 DFQATT and CDR2 SNEGSKA (reference sequence). J was trimmed by 6 bases and V by 3 bases; bases with no gene match: 10. This CDR3 spans 15 amino acids.

The chain couples TRBV20-1 to TRBJ2-5; TRBD2 matches at 10 bases. The sample was CD4+ T cells from PBMCs. This sequence originates from a human donor with multiple sclerosis. The CDR3 DNA follows: TGCAGTGCTAGCGGGGCCGCTAGCGGGAGCCAGACCCAGTACTTC. Translation: CSASGAASGSQTQYF.